Listed here are 27 T cell receptor beta chains from one sample, sequenced in a study of blood T cell repertoires in COVID-19. Assay: immunoSEQ multiplex PCR; the TCRdb copy retains only in-frame clones and omits some. Of 150,000 or so clones detected, 90% appear once; the ten largest clones hold 18%. The specimen was peripheral blood. The receptors come from a man aged 55 to 69 with active or convalescent COVID-19.

The chain has TRBV10-3 and TRBJ1-2; 10 nucleotides match TRBD1. The CDR3 is made up of 14 amino acids. CDR1 and CDR2 (germline): ENHRY, SYGVKD. The J segment lost 5 bases and the V segment lost 7 bases, leaving 7 bases of the junction unmatched. In DNA, the CDR3 is TGTGCCATCACGCAGACAGGGGGCGTGTATGGCTACACCTTC. It translates to CAITQTGGVYGYTF.

This clone was seen a handful of times. This chain uses TRBV30 with TRBJ2-3, with a weak D call TRBD2 (6 bases). The germline V gene has CDR1 GTSNPN and CDR2 SVGIG (reference sequence). Trimming took off 0 bases at V and 4 bases at J, with 8 bases between the two ends. The CDR3 has 13 amino acids. The CDR3 is CAWSVREADTQYF. DNA of the CDR3: TGTGCCTGGAGTGTAAGGGAGGCAGATACGCAGTATTTT.

The chain carries TRBV27 and TRBJ2-3, with D tentatively TRBD1 (5 bases). Germline CDR1 and CDR2: MNHEY and SMNVEV (reference sequence). This CDR3 is 15 amino acids long. With 5 bases removed from V and 0 bases from J, the gap between germline ends came to 12 bases. CDR3 protein: CASSLRETSTDTQYF. In DNA, the CDR3 is TGTGCCAGCAGTCTCAGGGAAACTAGCACAGATACGCAGTATTTT.

CDR3 sequence reads: CSAADGVGYTF. For the CDR3, the DNA is TGCAGTGCCGCAGACGGGGTTGGCTACACCTTC. The chain is built from TRBV20-1 and TRBJ1-2; D not certain. CDR3 length: 11 residues. The V end was cut by 6 bases, the J end by 7 bases, with 12 bases between. Germline lookup yields CDR1 DFQATT and CDR2 SNEGSKA (reference sequence).

The V and J genes are TRBV27 and TRBJ2-1; 8 positions agree with TRBD2. V was pared by 3 bases and J by 0 bases, with 4 bases of the junction left unmatched. The CDR3 is 16 residues long. CDR1 and CDR2 from the germline V gene are MNHEY and SMNVEV (reference sequence). The CDR3 spells CASSFLSGSSYNEQFF. The CDR3 nucleotides read TGTGCCAGCAGTTTTTTAAGCGGGAGCTCCTACAATGAGCAGTTCTTC.

This chain links TRBV7-2 with TRBJ1-5; D is uncertain. Deletions cut 1 base from V and 5 bases from J, with 9 bases between. Germline V lookup: CDR1 SGHTA, CDR2 FQGNSA. The CDR3 consists of 14 residues. The CDR3: CASSLGSLHQPQHF. DNA of the CDR3: TGTGCCAGCAGCTTAGGTTCCCTACATCAGCCCCAGCATTTT.

The rearrangement links TRBV19 to TRBJ1-3; D is uncertain. Germline CDR1 is LNHDA and CDR2 is SQIVND (reference sequence). Trimming left V 1 base short and J 2 bases short, with 9 bases between. The CDR3 sequence is 15 residues long. DNA for the CDR3: TGTGCCAGTAGTATAGGGCAGGCTGCTGGAAACACCATATATTTT. Its translation is CASSIGQAAGNTIYF.

The chain couples TRBV27 to TRBJ1-5, with 8 nucleotides matching TRBD1. Germline CDR1 MNHEY, CDR2 SMNVEV (reference sequence). CDR3 length: 14 amino acids. V lost 6 bases, J lost 2 bases, and 3 bases stayed unmatched. CDR3 DNA sequence: TGTGCCAGCAGGATGACAGGGGGCAATCAGCCCCAGCATTTT. Amino acid sequence: CASRMTGGNQPQHF.

The CDR3 DNA sequence: TGTGCCAGCAGTCGAGACAGACAGGGGGCTCACTATGGCTACACCTTC. Its protein product is CASSRDRQGAHYGYTF. The rearrangement uses TRBV6-6 and TRBJ1-2, with TRBD1 identical over 10 bases. V trimming: 5 bases; J trimming: 3 bases; junction bases outside the gene matches: 9. Germline V gene lookup returns CDR1 MNHNY and CDR2 SVGAGI (reference sequence). The CDR3 length is 16 residues.

The V call is TRBV18, the J call TRBJ1-1, with 9 bases lining up with TRBD1. Germline loops: CDR1 KGHSH, CDR2 LQKENI. After removal of 6 bases from V and 3 bases from J, the junction contained 17 bases not matched to a gene. The CDR3 runs to 18 residues. CDR3 sequence reads: CASSPKTGGPVSYTEAFF. CDR3 DNA: TGTGCCAGCTCCCCTAAGACAGGGGGACCGGTGAGTTACACTGAAGCTTTCTTT.

This CDR3 is CASRANPGTSGDTQYF. The DNA of the CDR3 is TGTGCCAGCAGAGCCAACCCCGGGACTAGCGGGGATACGCAGTATTTT. The rearrangement uses TRBV2 and TRBJ2-3; 12 nucleotides align to TRBD2. The CDR3 consists of 16 residues. CDR1 and CDR2 (germline): SNHLY, FYNNEI. J gave up 6 bases and V 6 bases, and 10 bases lay outside the gene matches.

The chain recombines TRBV18 with TRBJ1-5; the D gene is possibly TRBD1 (6 bases). The CDR3 totals 16 residues. The V and J ends lost 3 bases and 5 bases respectively, with 17 bases between them. Germline values: CDR1 KGHSH, CDR2 LQKENI. This chain's CDR3 is CASSPTSGGEYQPQHF. CDR3 sequence (DNA): TGTGCCAGCTCACCTACTTCTGGGGGCGAATATCAGCCCCAGCATTTT.

V and J are TRBV6-5 and TRBJ1-1, with D maybe TRBD1 (5 bases). Germline V CDR1 and CDR2: MNHEY, SVGAGI. This CDR3 spans 16 amino acids. Trimming took off 0 bases at V and 5 bases at J, with 16 bases between the two ends. The CDR3 DNA follows: TGTGCCAGCAGTTACTCTGGGGCAGGGCTGGGGACTGAAGCTTTCTTT. It yields the protein CASSYSGAGLGTEAFF.

This chain joins TRBV29-1 and TRBJ2-3; tentative D call: TRBD2 (5 bases). Germline V gives CDR1 SQVTM, CDR2 ANQGSEA. Trimming stripped 4 bases from V and 1 base from J, with 9 bases between. This CDR3 is built from 13 residues. CDR3: CSVAKGGTDTQYF. The CDR3 DNA sequence: TGCAGCGTTGCTAAGGGAGGCACAGATACGCAGTATTTT.

The J gene is TRBJ1-1, the V gene TRBV5-5; 8 bases are shared with TRBD1. This CDR3 has 17 amino acids. The junction had 14 bases not matched to a gene; V was cut back by 3 bases and J by 4 bases. Looked up from germline, CDR1 is SGHKS and CDR2 is YYEKEE (reference sequence). The CDR3 region is CASSSLRTGRLSTEAFF. The DNA of the CDR3 is TGTGCCAGCAGCTCACTCCGGACAGGGAGATTAAGCACTGAAGCTTTCTTT.

The genes are TRBV4-1 and TRBJ2-4; 9 bases are a match to TRBD1. CDR3 length: 13 residues. Germline CDR1 reads MGHRA; CDR2 reads YSYEKL. V trimming: 5 bases; J trimming: 9 bases; junction bases outside the gene matches: 5. The CDR3 loop reads CASSRGQGGIQYF. CDR3 nucleotides: TGCGCCAGCAGCAGGGGACAGGGTGGCATTCAGTACTTC.

The chain recombines TRBV29-1 with TRBJ1-4; 7 nucleotides line up with TRBD1. Germline V gives CDR1 SQVTM, CDR2 ANQGSEA. The CDR3 spans 15 residues. J gave up 4 bases and V 2 bases, and 7 bases lay outside the gene matches. The CDR3 DNA is TGCAGCGTTGAATCCCCCAGGGGGGATAATGAAAAACTGTTTTTT. Its translation: CSVESPRGDNEKLFF. Based on the CDR3 plus reference TRBV29-1 and TRBJ1-4, the full variable domain is SAVISQKPSRDICQRGTSLTIQCQVDSQVTMMFWYRQQPGQSLTLIATANQGSEATYESGFVIDKFPISRPNLTFSTLTVSNMSPEDSSIYLCSVESPRGDNEKLFFGSGTQLSVL.

V is TRBV6-5 and J is TRBJ1-1, with D possibly TRBD1 on 6 matching bases. Germline assignment: CDR1 MNHEY and CDR2 SVGAGI. Trimming stripped 5 bases from V and 1 base from J, with 11 bases between. This CDR3 region has 14 residues. The CDR3 loop is CASSPQGKNTEAFF. The DNA of the CDR3 is TGTGCCAGCAGTCCCCAGGGGAAGAACACTGAAGCTTTCTTT.

The CDR3 reads CASSLWASRYQETQYF. The CDR3 DNA sequence: TGTGCCAGCAGCTTATGGGCTAGCAGATACCAAGAGACCCAGTACTTC. The rearrangement uses TRBV7-8 and TRBJ2-5, with a possible D match to TRBD2 (5 bases). V lost 2 bases and J lost 0, with 13 bases in between. Germline loops: CDR1 SGHVS, CDR2 FQNEAQ. This CDR3 spans 16 amino acids.

The V call is TRBV28, the J call TRBJ2-7; TRBD2 aligns across 8 bases. Per the germline V gene, CDR1 is MDHEN and CDR2 is SYDVKM. V lost 10 bases and J lost 6; bases outside the gene matches: 11. There are 13 residues in the CDR3. DNA for the CDR3: TGTGCCACCGGAACTAGCGGAAGGAGCGAGCAGTACTTC. This sequence encodes CATGTSGRSEQYF.

The CDR3 protein is CASSLNTGTSGRGSYEQYF. The CDR3 coding sequence is TGTGCCAGCAGCTTAAACACCGGGACTAGCGGAAGGGGTTCCTACGAGCAGTACTTC. The chain joins TRBV7-2 to TRBJ2-7, with 11 positions matching TRBD2. The V and J ends lost 2 bases and 1 base, in that order; junction bases with no gene match: 13. Germline-derived CDR1 and CDR2 are SGHTA and FQGNSA. This CDR3 is 19 amino acids long.

This sequence joins TRBV4-2 and TRBJ1-6; weak D call: TRBD1 (6 bases). V lost 1 base, J lost 0 bases, and 7 bases lay in between. The CDR3 spans 16 residues. Germline V lookup: CDR1 LGHNA, CDR2 YNFKEQ. CDR3 nucleotides: TGTGCCAGCAGCCAAGTGGACAGCTCCTATAATTCACCCCTCCACTTT. Translated: CASSQVDSSYNSPLHF.

The V call is TRBV6-6, the J call TRBJ1-6, with D perhaps matching TRBD1 (5 bases). Deletions cut 5 bases from V and 6 bases from J, with 11 bases between. Germline V CDR1 and CDR2: MNHNY, SVGAGI (reference sequence). CDR3 length equals 14 residues. CDR3 loop: CASSGQGSNSPLHF. The CDR3 DNA is TGTGCCAGCAGTGGGCAGGGCTCTAATTCACCCCTCCACTTT.

This chain's CDR3 is CASIGANNEKLFF. In nucleotides, the CDR3 is TGTGCCAGCATTGGGGCAAATAATGAAAAACTGTTTTTT. The rearrangement links TRBV2 to TRBJ1-4; D might be TRBD1 (5 bases). The CDR3 sequence is 13 residues long. The V end lost 7 bases, the J end lost 4 bases, and 10 bases lay between the germline ends. The V gene's germline CDR1 is SNHLY and CDR2 FYNNEI.

As regards this clone: This sample includes further DNA sequences coding for the same CDR3. The V gene is TRBV15, the J gene TRBJ1-1; D gene unclear. This CDR3 comprises 13 residues. The germline CDR1 and CDR2 sequences are LNHNV and YYDKDF (reference sequence). The V end was cut by 6 bases, the J end by 2 bases, with 10 bases between. CDR3 loop: CATSRQENTEAFF. DNA of the CDR3: TGTGCCACCAGTCGCCAGGAAAACACTGAAGCTTTCTTT.

The V call is TRBV19, the J call TRBJ1-5; D remains unclear. Per the germline V gene, CDR1 is LNHDA and CDR2 is SQIVND (reference sequence). CDR3 length: 16 amino acids. V lost 3 bases to trimming and J lost 4 bases, with 16 bases between them. The CDR3 protein is CASSMGRRDPNQPQHF. The CDR3 DNA is TGTGCCAGTAGTATGGGCAGGAGGGATCCGAATCAGCCCCAGCATTTT.

This clone was picked up one time. The gene calls are TRBV19 and TRBJ2-5, with 8 bases that match TRBD2. V lost 2 bases, J lost 1 base, and 3 bases stayed unmatched. The CDR3 length is 15 residues. CDR1 LNHDA and CDR2 SQIVND come from the germline V gene (reference sequence). The CDR3 loop is CASSILGTSQETQYF. DNA for the CDR3: TGTGCCAGTAGTATATTGGGGACTAGCCAAGAGACCCAGTACTTC.